The 16 T cell receptor beta chains below were found in one sample sequenced in a study of cytomegalovirus exposure and HLA in healthy donors. PCR employed 60 Vbeta and 13 Jbeta primers. Sequencing used immunoSEQ multiplex PCR; TCRdb keeps in-frame clones, though not all of them. Of 150,000 or so clones in the sample, roughly 80% were seen once. Sequencing used PBMCs. The receptors stem from a man in his fifties in good health and CMV-seropositive.

J is TRBJ2-6 and V is TRBV4-1; D ambiguous. This CDR3 spans 16 amino acids. V shed 0 bases and J shed 2 bases, with 8 bases lying between them. Germline lookup yields CDR1 MGHRA and CDR2 YSYEKL. The CDR3 nucleotides read TGCGCCAGCAGCCAAGAGAGAACGGCTGGGGCCAACGTCCTGACTTTC. This gives the protein CASSQERTAGANVLTF.

The CDR3 here is CASSLAEGTAQRTSYEQYF. CDR3 bases: TGCGCCAGCAGCTTGGCGGAGGGGACAGCACAACGAACCTCCTACGAGCAGTACTTC. The rearrangement uses TRBV5-1 and TRBJ2-7, with D perhaps TRBD1 (7 bases). This CDR3 spans 19 amino acids. Per the germline V gene, CDR1 is SGHRS and CDR2 is YFSETQ. Trimming left V 0 bases short and J 0 bases short, with 22 bases between.

The chain combines TRBV2 with TRBJ2-1; a possible D gene is TRBD1 (5 bases). CDR1 SNHLY and CDR2 FYNNEI come from the germline V gene. Trimming took 8 bases from V and 7 from J, leaving 21 bases between them. There are 15 residues in the CDR3. CDR3 in amino acids: CASVLGAISRNEQFF. The CDR3 coding sequence is TGTGCCAGCGTACTTGGGGCTATCTCAAGAAATGAGCAGTTCTTC.

V gene TRBV7-2 combines with J gene TRBJ1-5; TRBD1 is a possible D gene (5 bases). The CDR3 is made up of 15 amino acids. Germline V gene sequence: CDR1 SGHTA, CDR2 FQGNSA. Trimming stripped 0 bases from V and 5 bases from J, with 11 bases between. This CDR3 reads CASSLAPPGDQPQHF. As DNA, the CDR3 is TGTGCCAGCAGCTTAGCGCCTCCGGGGGATCAGCCCCAGCATTTT.

The J gene is TRBJ2-1, the V gene TRBV5-1; unclear D gene. V gave up 6 bases and J gave up 0 bases, with 10 bases separating them. The CDR3 runs to 14 residues. Germline CDR1 SGHRS, CDR2 YFSETQ. CDR3 sequence reads: CASTLPGSYNEQFF. CDR3 in DNA: TGCGCCAGCACTCTTCCAGGCTCCTACAATGAGCAGTTCTTC.

This chain links TRBV9 with TRBJ1-2, with 7 bases lining up with TRBD1. CDR1 and CDR2 (germline): SGDLS, YYNGEE. V dropped 4 bases and J dropped 4; count of bases not matched to a gene: 7. The CDR3 has 14 amino acids. The CDR3 protein is CASSIRDRGYGYTF. The CDR3 DNA reads TGTGCCAGCAGCATCCGGGACAGAGGCTATGGCTACACCTTC.

The chain joins TRBV23-1 to TRBJ2-5; TRBD1 might be the D (5 bases). TRBV23-1 qualifies as an ORF whose function is uncertain. V dropped 2 bases and J dropped 3 bases, with 13 bases sitting between them. The CDR3 has 15 residues. For the CDR3, the DNA is TGCGCCAGCAGTCAACCCGACAGAGCTAAAGAGACCCAGTACTTC. Protein sequence: CASSQPDRAKETQYF.

J is TRBJ1-1 and V is TRBV11-2; tentative D call: TRBD1 (6 bases). V was trimmed by 5 bases and J by 1 base, leaving 14 bases between them. The CDR3 totals 15 residues. The germline V gene has CDR1 SGHAT and CDR2 FQNNGV. As DNA, the CDR3 is TGTGCCAGCAGCCAGAGGCGGGGGCAGAACACTGAAGCTTTCTTT. Translating it yields CASSQRRGQNTEAFF.

The chain has TRBV7-3 and TRBJ2-1, with D maybe TRBD1 (5 bases). This CDR3 is 19 amino acids long. The germline V and J ends were trimmed by 0 bases and 0 bases, with 18 bases remaining between them. Per the germline V gene, CDR1 is SGHTA and CDR2 is FQGTGA. CDR3 nucleotides: TGTGCCAGCAGCTTAACCTGGTGGGCCAGGGCGAGCTCCTACAATGAGCAGTTCTTC. Its protein is CASSLTWWARASSYNEQFF.

This chain joins TRBV6-4 and TRBJ2-5, with 8 bases that match TRBD1. TRBJ2-7 matches the DNA end more closely, so the J call is doubtful. The CDR3 has 14 residues. Germline loops: CDR1 MRHNA, CDR2 SNTAGT. The CDR3 spells CASSDPRGQYEQYF. The CDR3 DNA is TGTGCCAGCAGTGACCCCAGGGGGCAGTACGAGCAGTACTTC.

The gene calls are TRBV29-1 and TRBJ1-2; 7 bases map to TRBD1. This CDR3 region has 13 residues. The trim removed 4 bases at V and 6 bases at J, leaving 8 bases unmatched. The V gene's germline CDR1 is SQVTM and CDR2 ANQGSEA. In DNA form, the CDR3 reads TGCAGCGTTGCCGACAGGGCGCGGCATGGCTACACCTTC. Its protein product is CSVADRARHGYTF.

The V gene is TRBV5-1, the J gene TRBJ2-2; tentatively, D is TRBD1 (6 bases). Trimming took 4 bases from V and 3 from J, leaving 16 bases between them. CDR3 length: 16 amino acids. Germline V CDR1 and CDR2: SGHRS, YFSETQ. The DNA of the CDR3 is TGCGCCAGCAGCGCACCGGGACACGGTGACACCGGGGAGCTGTTTTTT. Residues: CASSAPGHGDTGELFF.

This chain uses TRBV5-1 with TRBJ2-1; D is perhaps TRBD1 (5 bases). With 6 bases removed from V and 0 bases from J, the gap between germline ends came to 13 bases. CDR3 size: 15 residues. CDR1 is SGHRS, CDR2 YFSETQ, per germline. CDR3 region: CASKETDNSYNEQFF. CDR3 nucleotides: TGCGCCAGCAAAGAGACAGACAACTCCTACAATGAGCAGTTCTTC.

This chain connects TRBV29-1 to TRBJ2-1; D possibly corresponds to TRBD1 (6 bases). Germline V gives CDR1 SQVTM, CDR2 ANQGSEA. The CDR3 contains 13 residues. Trimming pared 6 bases from V and 9 bases from J, leaving 18 bases between. CDR3 sequence (DNA): TGCAGCGTCCGGGACACCGGGAACAGTGAGCAGTTCTTC. Its translation is CSVRDTGNSEQFF.

The chain links TRBV5-1 to TRBJ1-5; no definite D call. Germline V gene data show CDR1 as SGHRS and CDR2 as YFSETQ. This CDR3 comprises 13 residues. With 4 bases removed from V and 2 bases from J, the gap between germline ends came to 7 bases. Here the CDR3 reads CASSEEGNQPQHF. The CDR3 DNA reads as TGCGCCAGCAGCGAAGAGGGCAATCAGCCCCAGCATTTT.

The gene calls are TRBV18 and TRBJ2-1; the D is unclear. Germline loops: CDR1 KGHSH, CDR2 LQKENI. V lost 3 bases, J lost 6 bases, and 6 bases lay in between. The CDR3 spans 12 residues. In DNA, the CDR3 is TGTGCCAGCTCACCCCGGAGCAATGAGCAGTTCTTC. This translates into CASSPRSNEQFF. The whole variable domain, filled in from reference TRBV18 and TRBJ2-1, reads NAGVMQNPRHLVRRRGQEARLRCSPMKGHSHVYWYRQLPEEGLKFMVYLQKENIIDESGMPKERFSAEFPKEGPSILRIQQVVRGDSAAYFCASSPRSNEQFFGPGTRLTVL.